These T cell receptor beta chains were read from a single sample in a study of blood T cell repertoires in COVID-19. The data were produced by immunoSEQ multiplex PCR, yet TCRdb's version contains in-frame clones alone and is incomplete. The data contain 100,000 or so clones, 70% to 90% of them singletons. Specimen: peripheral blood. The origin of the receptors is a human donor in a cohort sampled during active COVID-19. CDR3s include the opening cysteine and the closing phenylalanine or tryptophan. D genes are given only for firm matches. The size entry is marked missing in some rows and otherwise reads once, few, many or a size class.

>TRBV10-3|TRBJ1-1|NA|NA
TGTGCCATCAGTGAGCCAGACAGGAACACTGAAGCTTTCTTT
CAISEPDRNTEAFF
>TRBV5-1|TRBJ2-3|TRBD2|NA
TGCGCCAGCAGACTAGCGCTTAGCACAGATACGCAGTATTTT
CASRLALSTDTQYF
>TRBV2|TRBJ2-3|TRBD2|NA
TGTGCCAGCAGGATACTAGCGGGAGGGCCACCACGTTCAGATACGCAGTATTTT
CASRILAGGPPRSDTQYF
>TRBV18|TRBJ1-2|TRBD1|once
TGTGCCAGCTCATCGGGACAGTATGCCTATGGCTACACCTTC
CASSSGQYAYGYTF
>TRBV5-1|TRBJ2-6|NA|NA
TGCGCCAGCGATAGGGGCGAGAATTCTGGGGCCAACGTCCTGACTTTC
CASDRGENSGANVLTF
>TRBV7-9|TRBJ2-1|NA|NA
TGTGCCAGCAGCTTAGTAGCAGCCTACAATGAGCAGTTCTTC
CASSLVAAYNEQFF
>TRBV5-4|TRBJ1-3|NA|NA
TGTGCCAGCAGCGGGCCCCAAAGCTCTGGAAACACCATATATTTT
CASSGPQSSGNTIYF
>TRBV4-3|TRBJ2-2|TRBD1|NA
TGCGCCAGCAGCCAAGAGGGACAGGCGAACACCGGGGAGCTGTTTTTT
CASSQEGQANTGELFF
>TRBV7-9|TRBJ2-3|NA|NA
TGTGCCGGCAGCGCGCGCACAGATACGCAGTATTTT
CAGSARTDTQYF
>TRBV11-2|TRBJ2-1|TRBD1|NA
TGTGCCAGCAGAAATCCGGGACAGGGAGACAATGAGCAGTTCTTC
CASRNPGQGDNEQFF
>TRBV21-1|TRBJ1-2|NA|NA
TGTGCCAGCAGGCCGAGGGAAATTTGTGATGGCTACACCTTC
CASRPREICDGYTF
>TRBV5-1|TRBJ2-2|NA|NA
TGCGCCAGCAGCAGGGCGCTAGCGCGAGCCGGGGAGCTGTTTTTT
CASSRALARAGELFF
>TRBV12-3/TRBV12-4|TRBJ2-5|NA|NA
TGTGCCAGCAGTTTCAGCGGGACCCAGTACTTC
CASSFSGTQYF
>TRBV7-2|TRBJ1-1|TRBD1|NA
TGTGCCAGCAGCTGGGACAGCTCGAACACTGAAGCTTTCTTT
CASSWDSSNTEAFF
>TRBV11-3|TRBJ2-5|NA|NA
TGTGCCAGCAGCTTAGTCGGGGGAGAGACCCAGTACTTC
CASSLVGGETQYF
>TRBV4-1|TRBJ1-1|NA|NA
TGCGCCAGCAGCCAAGTGAGTTCGGGGAGGGAGAACACTGAAGCTTTCTTT
CASSQVSSGRENTEAFF
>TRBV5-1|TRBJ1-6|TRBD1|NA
TGCGCCAGCAGCTTGGGGGGACAGGGAATGTATCCCTCCAATTCACCCCTCCACTTT
CASSLGGQGMYPSNSPLHF
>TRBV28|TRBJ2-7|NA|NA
TGTGCCAGCAGTTTCCGTTTCGAGCAGTACTTC
CASSFRFEQYF
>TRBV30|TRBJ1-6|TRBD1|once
TGTGCCTGGGACAGGGTATTCTATAATTCACCCCTCCACTTT
CAWDRVFYNSPLHF
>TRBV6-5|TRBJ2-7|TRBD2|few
TGTGCCAGCAGAGGACTAGCGGGGGGATACGAGCAGTACTTC
CASRGLAGGYEQYF
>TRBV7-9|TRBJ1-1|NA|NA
TGTGCCAGCAGCTTATCGGGTAACACTGAAGCTTTCTTT
CASSLSGNTEAFF
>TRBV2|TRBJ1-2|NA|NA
TGTGCCAGCAGCGTTCAGGGGAACTATGGCTACACCTTC
CASSVQGNYGYTF
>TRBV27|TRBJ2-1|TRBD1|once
TGTGCCAGCAGTTTATCATACAGGGGGTATGAGCAGTTCTTC
CASSLSYRGYEQFF
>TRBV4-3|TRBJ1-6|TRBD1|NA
TGCGCCAGCAGCCAAGATCTCGAGACCGGGACAGTAGAGGATTCACCCCTCCACTTT
CASSQDLETGTVEDSPLHF
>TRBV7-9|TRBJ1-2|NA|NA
TGTGCCAGCAGCATCAACGGGGTGGATGGCTACACCTTC
CASSINGVDGYTF
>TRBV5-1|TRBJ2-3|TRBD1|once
TGCGCCAGCAGCGCCGGGACAGGGGGCACAGATACGCAGTATTTT
CASSAGTGGTDTQYF
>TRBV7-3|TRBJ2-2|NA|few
TGTGCCAGCAGCCCCCAGGCGGGATCGAACACCGGGGAGCTGTTTTTT
CASSPQAGSNTGELFF
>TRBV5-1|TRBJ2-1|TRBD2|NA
TGCGCCAGCAGCGCCTCTCTAGCGGGAGCGGTCTCTGAGCAGTTCTTC
CASSASLAGAVSEQFF
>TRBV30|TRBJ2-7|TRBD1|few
TGTGCCTCCAAGGATGGCCGGGGACAGTTCTACGAGCAGTACTTC
CASKDGRGQFYEQYF
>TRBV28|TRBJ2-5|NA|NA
TGTGCCAGCAGCTCTCCAGGCTGGGAGACCCAGTACTTC
CASSSPGWETQYF
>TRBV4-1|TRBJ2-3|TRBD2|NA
TGCGCCAGCAGCCAAGTTACGGGAGGCGGCCGGGCAGATACGCAGTATTTT
CASSQVTGGGRADTQYF
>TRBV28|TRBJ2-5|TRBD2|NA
TGTGCCAGCAGTTCCCTGACTAGCGGGCAACAAGAGACCCAGTACTTC
CASSSLTSGQQETQYF
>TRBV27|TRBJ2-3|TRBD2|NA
TGTGCCAGCAGTCAGGGACTAGGCACAGATACGCAGTATTTT
CASSQGLGTDTQYF
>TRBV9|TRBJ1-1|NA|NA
TGTGCCAGCAGCGTAGTCAGTCGACAGGAAGCTTTCTTT
CASSVVSRQEAFF
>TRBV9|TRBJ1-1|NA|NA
TGTGCCAGCAGCGTAGGGGAGGGGATGAACACTGAAGCTTTCTTT
CASSVGEGMNTEAFF
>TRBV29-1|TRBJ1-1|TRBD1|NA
TGCAGCGTCCGACAGGGCGGGGACACTGAAGCTTTCTTT
CSVRQGGDTEAFF
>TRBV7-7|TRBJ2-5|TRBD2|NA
TGTGCCAGCAGCCCGACTAGCGGGGGGGCCCAAGAGACCCAGTACTTC
CASSPTSGGAQETQYF
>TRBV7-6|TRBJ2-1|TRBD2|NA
TGTGCCAGCAGTCCCGTTAGCGGGGCCTACAATGAGCAGTTCTTC
CASSPVSGAYNEQFF
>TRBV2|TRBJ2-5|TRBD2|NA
TGTGCCAGCAGCTATCTCGCGGGGGGGGGTGAGACCCAGTACTTC
CASSYLAGGGETQYF
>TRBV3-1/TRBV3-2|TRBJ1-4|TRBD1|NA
TGTGCCAGCAGCTCCTACACCCTCAGGGGGCAGACTAATGAAAAACTGTTTTTT
CASSSYTLRGQTNEKLFF
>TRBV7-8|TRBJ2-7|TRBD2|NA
TGTGCCAGCAGCCCCCAACTAGCGGCAACCTACGAGCAGTACTTC
CASSPQLAATYEQYF
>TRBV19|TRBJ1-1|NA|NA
TGTGCCAGTAGTATAGTCGGGAGGGCTGAAGCTTTCTTT
CASSIVGRAEAFF
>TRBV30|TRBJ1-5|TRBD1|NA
TGTGCCTGGAGTATCACAGGGGCTCAGCCCCAGCATTTT
CAWSITGAQPQHF
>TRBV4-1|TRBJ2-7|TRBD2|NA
TGCGCCAGCAGCCAAGACACTAGCGGGTTATCCTACGAGCAGTACTTC
CASSQDTSGLSYEQYF
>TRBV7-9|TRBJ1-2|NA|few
TGTGCCAGCAGCTTAAGATCAGACTCCTATGGCTACACCTTC
CASSLRSDSYGYTF
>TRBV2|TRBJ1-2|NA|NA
TGTGCCAGCAGTGAAAGGTCGCGGGAGACTAATGGCTACACCTTC
CASSERSRETNGYTF
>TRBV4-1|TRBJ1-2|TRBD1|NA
TGCGCCAGCAGCCAAGATACGTGGGACAGCAATGGCTACACCTTC
CASSQDTWDSNGYTF
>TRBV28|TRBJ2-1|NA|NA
TGTGCCACCGGTGGACATTCCTACAATGAGCAGTTCTTC
CATGGHSYNEQFF
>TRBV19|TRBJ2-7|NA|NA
TGTGCCAGTAGTATCGGCTACGAGCAGTACTTC
CASSIGYEQYF